The entry that follows covers one TCR beta chain sequence. This entry belongs to a study of shared T cell receptors in the human thymus. TCRdb's copy holds only in-frame clones and misses some; the assay was immunoSEQ multiplex PCR. Among about 540,000 clones listed, around three quarters were seen once. This same sample was also part of a study on human thymus T cells. That investigation notes: Corrective surgery for congenital heart defects was being performed on the healthy Finnish infants who served as donors. Thymic material originated from resections removed in the course of corrective heart surgery. What appeared biased in thymic and blood repertoires was the usage of V and J genes.

What was sequenced was thymocytes. This TCR came from a boy under three years old with a congenital heart defect.

Here the CDR3 reads CASSASGWDREETQYF. The CDR3 DNA reads as TGCGCCAGCAGTGCAAGTGGGTGGGACAGGGAAGAGACCCAGTACTTC. The chain recombines TRBV10-2 with TRBJ2-5, with TRBD1 identical over 9 bases. The V gene's germline CDR1 is WSHSY and CDR2 SAAADI. Germline trimming cut 4 bases from V and 3 bases from J; bases unmatched to any gene: 9. The CDR3 totals 16 residues.